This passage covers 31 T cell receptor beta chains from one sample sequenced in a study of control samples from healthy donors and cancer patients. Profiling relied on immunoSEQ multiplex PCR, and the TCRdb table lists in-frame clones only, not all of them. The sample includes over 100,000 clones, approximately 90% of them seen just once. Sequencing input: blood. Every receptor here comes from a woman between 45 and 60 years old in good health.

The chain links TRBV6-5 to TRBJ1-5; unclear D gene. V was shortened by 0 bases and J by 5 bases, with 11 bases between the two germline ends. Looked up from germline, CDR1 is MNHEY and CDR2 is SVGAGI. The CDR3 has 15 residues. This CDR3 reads CASSYSRESHQPQHF. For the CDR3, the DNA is TGTGCCAGCAGTTACTCGAGGGAGTCGCATCAGCCCCAGCATTTT.

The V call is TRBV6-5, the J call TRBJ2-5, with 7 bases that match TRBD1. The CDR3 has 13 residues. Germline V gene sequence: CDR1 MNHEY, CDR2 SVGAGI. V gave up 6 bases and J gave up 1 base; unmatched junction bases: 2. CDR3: CASRSGGQETQYF. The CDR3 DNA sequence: TGTGCCAGCAGGTCAGGGGGCCAAGAGACCCAGTACTTC.

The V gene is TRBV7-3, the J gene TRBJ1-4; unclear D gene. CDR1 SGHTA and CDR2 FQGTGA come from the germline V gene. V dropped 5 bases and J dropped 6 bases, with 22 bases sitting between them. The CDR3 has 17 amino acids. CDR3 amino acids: CASSPDLLFPAHEKLFF. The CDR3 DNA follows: TGTGCCAGCAGCCCTGACCTTCTCTTTCCGGCCCATGAAAAACTGTTTTTT.

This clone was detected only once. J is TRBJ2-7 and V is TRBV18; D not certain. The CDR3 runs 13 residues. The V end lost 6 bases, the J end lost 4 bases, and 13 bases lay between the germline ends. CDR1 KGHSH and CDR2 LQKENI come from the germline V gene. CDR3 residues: CASSPYDGYEQYF. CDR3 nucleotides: TGTGCCAGCTCTCCGTACGATGGGTACGAGCAGTACTTC.

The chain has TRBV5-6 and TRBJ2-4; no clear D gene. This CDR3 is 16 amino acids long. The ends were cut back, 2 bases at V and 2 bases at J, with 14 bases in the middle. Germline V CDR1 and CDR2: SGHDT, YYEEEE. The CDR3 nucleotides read TGTGCCAGCAGCTTAGTCAACCTGGGAACCAAAAACATTCAGTACTTC. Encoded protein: CASSLVNLGTKNIQYF.

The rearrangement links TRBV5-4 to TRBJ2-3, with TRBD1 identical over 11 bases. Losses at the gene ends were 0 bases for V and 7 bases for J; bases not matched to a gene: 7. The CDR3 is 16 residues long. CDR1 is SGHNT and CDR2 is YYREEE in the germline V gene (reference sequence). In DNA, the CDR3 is TGTGCCAGCAGCTTGGCCGGGACAGGGGGTGGTAATACGCAGTATTTT. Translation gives CASSLAGTGGGNTQYF. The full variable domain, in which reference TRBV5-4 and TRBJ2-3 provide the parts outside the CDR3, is ETGVTQSPTHLIKTRGQQVTLRCSSQSGHNTVSWYQQALGQGPQFIFQYYREEENGRGNFPPRFSGLQFPNYSSELNVNALELDDSALYLCASSLAGTGGGNTQYFGPGTRLTVL.

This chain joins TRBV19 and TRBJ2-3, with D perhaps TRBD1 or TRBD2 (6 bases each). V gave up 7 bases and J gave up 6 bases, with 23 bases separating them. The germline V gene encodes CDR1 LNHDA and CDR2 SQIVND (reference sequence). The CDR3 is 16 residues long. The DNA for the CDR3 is TGTGCCAGTAAAAGGGTGCCGGTCGGGGGCCTGGATACGCAGTATTTT. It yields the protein CASKRVPVGGLDTQYF.

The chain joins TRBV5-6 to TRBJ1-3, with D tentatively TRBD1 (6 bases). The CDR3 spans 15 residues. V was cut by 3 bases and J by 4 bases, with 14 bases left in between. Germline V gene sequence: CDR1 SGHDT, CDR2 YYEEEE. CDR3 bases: TGTGCCAGCAGCTATGGGCCAGGGGAGGGAAACACCATATATTTT. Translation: CASSYGPGEGNTIYF.

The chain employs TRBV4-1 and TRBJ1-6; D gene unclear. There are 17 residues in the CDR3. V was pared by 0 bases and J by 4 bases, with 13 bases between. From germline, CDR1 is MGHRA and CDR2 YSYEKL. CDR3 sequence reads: CASSQDRLGSYNSPLHF. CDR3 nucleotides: TGCGCCAGCAGCCAAGATAGATTGGGGTCTTATAATTCACCCCTCCACTTT.

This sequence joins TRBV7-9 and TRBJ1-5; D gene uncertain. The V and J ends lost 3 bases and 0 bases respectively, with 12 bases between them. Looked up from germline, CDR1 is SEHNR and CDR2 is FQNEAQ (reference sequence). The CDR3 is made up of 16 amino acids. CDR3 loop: CASSLGDYYSNQPQHF. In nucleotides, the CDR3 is TGTGCCAGCAGCTTGGGCGACTATTATAGCAATCAGCCCCAGCATTTT.

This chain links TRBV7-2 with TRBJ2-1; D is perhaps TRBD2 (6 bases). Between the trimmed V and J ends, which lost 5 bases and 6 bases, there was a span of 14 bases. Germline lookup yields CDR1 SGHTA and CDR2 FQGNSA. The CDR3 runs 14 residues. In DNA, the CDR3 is TGTGCCAGCAGCCGTCAAGGGAGGAGCAATGAGCAGTTCTTC. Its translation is CASSRQGRSNEQFF.

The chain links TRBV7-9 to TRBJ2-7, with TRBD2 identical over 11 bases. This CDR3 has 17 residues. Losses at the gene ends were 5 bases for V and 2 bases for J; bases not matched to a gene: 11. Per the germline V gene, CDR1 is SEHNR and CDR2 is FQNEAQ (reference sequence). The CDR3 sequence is CASSGALAGAQAYEQYV. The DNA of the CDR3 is TGTGCCAGCAGCGGGGCACTAGCGGGAGCGCAGGCCTACGAGCAGTACGTC.

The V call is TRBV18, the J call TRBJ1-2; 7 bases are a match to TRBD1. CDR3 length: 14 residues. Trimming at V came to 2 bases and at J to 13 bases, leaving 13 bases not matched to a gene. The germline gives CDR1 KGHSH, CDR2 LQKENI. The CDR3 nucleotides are TGTGCCAGCTCACCAAATGTGGGGAGGACAGGAGCCACCTTC. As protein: CASSPNVGRTGATF.

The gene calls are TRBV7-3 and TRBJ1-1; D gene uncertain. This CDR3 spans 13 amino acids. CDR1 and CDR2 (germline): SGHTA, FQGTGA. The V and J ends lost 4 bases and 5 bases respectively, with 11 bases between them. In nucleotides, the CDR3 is TGTGCCAGCAGCTCCCCCCCCCGGACTGAAGCTTTCTTT. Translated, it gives CASSSPPRTEAFF.

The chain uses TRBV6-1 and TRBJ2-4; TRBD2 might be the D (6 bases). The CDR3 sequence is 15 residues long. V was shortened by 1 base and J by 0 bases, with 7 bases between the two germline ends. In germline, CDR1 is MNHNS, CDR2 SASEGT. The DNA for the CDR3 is TGTGCCAGCAGTGAAGAGGGACTAGCCAAAAACATTCAGTACTTC. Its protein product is CASSEEGLAKNIQYF.

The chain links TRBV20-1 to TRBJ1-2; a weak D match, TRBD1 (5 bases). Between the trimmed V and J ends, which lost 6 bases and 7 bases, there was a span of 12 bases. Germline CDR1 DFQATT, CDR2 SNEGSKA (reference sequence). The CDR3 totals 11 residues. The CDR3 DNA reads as TGCAGTGCGCTGGACATGCTTGGCTACACCTTC. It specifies CSALDMLGYTF.

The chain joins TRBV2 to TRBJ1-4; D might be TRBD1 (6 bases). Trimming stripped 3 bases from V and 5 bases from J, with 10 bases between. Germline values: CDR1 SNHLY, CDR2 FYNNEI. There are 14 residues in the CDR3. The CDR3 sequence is CASSEWGANEKLFF. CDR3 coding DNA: TGTGCCAGCAGTGAGTGGGGGGCCAATGAAAAACTGTTTTTT.

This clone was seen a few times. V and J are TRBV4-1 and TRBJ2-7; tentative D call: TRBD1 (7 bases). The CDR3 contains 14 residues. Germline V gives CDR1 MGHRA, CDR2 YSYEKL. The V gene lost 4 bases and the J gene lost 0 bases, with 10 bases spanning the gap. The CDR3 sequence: CASSRGTDSYEQYF. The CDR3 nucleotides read TGCGCCAGCAGCCGCGGGACAGACTCCTACGAGCAGTACTTC.

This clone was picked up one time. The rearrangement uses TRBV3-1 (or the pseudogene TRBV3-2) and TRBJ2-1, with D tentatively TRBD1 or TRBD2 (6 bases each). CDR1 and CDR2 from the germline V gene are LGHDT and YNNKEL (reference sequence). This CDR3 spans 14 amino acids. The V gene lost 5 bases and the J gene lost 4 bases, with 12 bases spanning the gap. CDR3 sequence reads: CASSGGGRYNEQFF. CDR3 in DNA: TGTGCCAGCAGCGGAGGGGGGCGGTACAATGAGCAGTTCTTC.

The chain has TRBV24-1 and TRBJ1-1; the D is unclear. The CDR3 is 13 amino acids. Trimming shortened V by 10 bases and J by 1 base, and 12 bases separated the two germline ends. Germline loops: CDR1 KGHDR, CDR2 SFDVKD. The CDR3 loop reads CATKGVGNTEAFF. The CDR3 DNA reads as TGTGCCACAAAGGGAGTAGGGAACACTGAAGCTTTCTTT.

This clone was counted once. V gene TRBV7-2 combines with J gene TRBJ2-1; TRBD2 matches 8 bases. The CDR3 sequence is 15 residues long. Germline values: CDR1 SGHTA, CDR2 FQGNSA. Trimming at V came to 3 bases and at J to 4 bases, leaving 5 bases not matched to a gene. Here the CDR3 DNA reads TGTGCCAGCAGCTTTTCTGCTAGCGGGTACAATGAGCAGTTCTTC. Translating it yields CASSFSASGYNEQFF.

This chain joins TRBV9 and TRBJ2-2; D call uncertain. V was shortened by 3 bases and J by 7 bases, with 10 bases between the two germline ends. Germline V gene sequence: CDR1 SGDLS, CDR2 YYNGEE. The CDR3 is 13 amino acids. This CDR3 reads CASSGHKSGELFF. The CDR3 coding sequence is TGTGCCAGCAGCGGCCATAAGAGCGGGGAGCTGTTTTTT.

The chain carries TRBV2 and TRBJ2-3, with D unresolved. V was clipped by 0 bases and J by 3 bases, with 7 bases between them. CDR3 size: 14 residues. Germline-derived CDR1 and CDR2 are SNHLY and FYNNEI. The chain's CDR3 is CASSEAYGTDTQYF. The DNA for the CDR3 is TGTGCCAGCAGTGAAGCGTACGGGACAGATACGCAGTATTTT. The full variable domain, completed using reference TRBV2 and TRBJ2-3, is EPEVTQTPSHQVTQMGQEVILRCVPISNHLYFYWYRQILGQKVEFLVSFYNNEISEKSEIFDDQFSVERPDGSNFTLKIRSTKLEDSAMYFCASSEAYGTDTQYFGPGTRLTVL.

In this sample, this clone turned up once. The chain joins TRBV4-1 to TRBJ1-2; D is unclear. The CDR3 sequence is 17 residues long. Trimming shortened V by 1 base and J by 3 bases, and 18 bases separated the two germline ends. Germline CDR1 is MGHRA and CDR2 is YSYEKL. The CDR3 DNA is TGCGCCAGCAGCCAAGTAGGCGGCGGAAAAGTCCACTATGGCTACACCTTC. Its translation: CASSQVGGGKVHYGYTF.

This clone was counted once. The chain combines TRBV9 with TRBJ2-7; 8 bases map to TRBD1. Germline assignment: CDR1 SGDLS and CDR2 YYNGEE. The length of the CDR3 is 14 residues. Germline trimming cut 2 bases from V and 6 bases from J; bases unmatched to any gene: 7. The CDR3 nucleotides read TGTGCCAGCAGCGTGAGGACAGGGATTTGCGAGCAGTACGTC. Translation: CASSVRTGICEQYV.

CDR3 loop: CASSPEADPGNEQFF. CDR3 DNA sequence: TGTGCCAGCAGCCCCGAAGCGGATCCAGGGAATGAGCAGTTCTTC. The J gene is TRBJ2-1, the V gene TRBV7-3; D could derive from TRBD1 or TRBD2 (5 bases each). Germline V gene lookup returns CDR1 SGHTA and CDR2 FQGTGA. Trimming left V 5 bases short and J 7 bases short, with 18 bases between. The CDR3 has 15 residues.

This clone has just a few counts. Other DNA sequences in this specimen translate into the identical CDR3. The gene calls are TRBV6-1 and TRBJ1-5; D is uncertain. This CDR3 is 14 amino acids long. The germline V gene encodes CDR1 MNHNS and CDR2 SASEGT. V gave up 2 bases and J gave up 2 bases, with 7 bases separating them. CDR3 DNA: TGTGCCAGCAGTGAAACCTGGGGCAATCAGCCCCAGCATTTT. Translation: CASSETWGNQPQHF.

CDR3 bases: TGTGCCAGCAGTCCCACCGGGGAGCTGTTTTTT. Protein product: CASSPTGELFF. The chain has TRBV7-9 and TRBJ2-2; D gene uncertain. Looked up from germline, CDR1 is SEHNR and CDR2 is FQNEAQ (reference sequence). The CDR3 has 11 amino acids. V dropped 6 bases and J dropped 4 bases, with 3 bases sitting between them.

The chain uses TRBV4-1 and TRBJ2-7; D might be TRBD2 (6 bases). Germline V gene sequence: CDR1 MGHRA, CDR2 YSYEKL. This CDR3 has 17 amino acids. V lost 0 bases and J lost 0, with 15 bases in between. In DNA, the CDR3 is TGCGCCAGCAGCCAAGAAACGTGGGAGGACAACTCCTACGAGCAGTACTTC. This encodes CASSQETWEDNSYEQYF.

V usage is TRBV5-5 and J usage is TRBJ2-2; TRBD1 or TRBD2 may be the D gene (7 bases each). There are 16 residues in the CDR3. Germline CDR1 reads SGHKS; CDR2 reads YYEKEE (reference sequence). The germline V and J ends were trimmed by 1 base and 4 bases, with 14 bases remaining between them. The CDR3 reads CASSLRPGGVTGELFF. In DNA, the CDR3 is TGTGCCAGCAGCTTGAGGCCAGGGGGGGTCACCGGGGAGCTGTTTTTT.

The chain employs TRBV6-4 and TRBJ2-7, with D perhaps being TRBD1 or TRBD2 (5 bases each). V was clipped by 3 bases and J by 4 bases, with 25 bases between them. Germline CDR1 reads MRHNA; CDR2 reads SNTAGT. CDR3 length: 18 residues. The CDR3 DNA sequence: TGTGCCAGCAGTGAAGTCAGTCTCTCGGGACCTGACATTTACGAGCAGTACGTC. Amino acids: CASSEVSLSGPDIYEQYV.